The source of this T cell receptor (beta chain) is a study of cytomegalovirus exposure and HLA in healthy donors. Study details: Inside one of the first data releases sat about 85 million unique TCRs taken from HLA-typed donors.

It was with 60 Vbeta and 13 Jbeta primers that the PCR ran. Profiling relied on immunoSEQ multiplex PCR, and the TCRdb table lists in-frame clones only, not all of them. Of over 150,000 clones listed, approximately 73% are singletons. Study results and limitations: Later analysis demonstrated an association between a missense DCLRE1C variant and TCR beta V- and J-gene trimming. An assumption of roughly uniform sequencing depth across donors underlay the presence/absence analyses. Previous analysis showed most TCR beta V segments were productive about 90% or about 30% of the time.

V lost 1 base and J lost 0; bases outside the gene matches: 6. The CDR3 runs to 18 residues. Germline CDR1 reads MDHEN; CDR2 reads SYDVKM. Concerning this clone itself: No antigen is known for it.

The V and J genes are TRBV28 and TRBJ2-2; the match to TRBD2 covers 9 bases. This receptor was obtained from a man aged 45-60 years in good health and CMV-seronegative. Input material: PBMCs. CDR3 nucleotide sequence: TGTGCCAGCAGTTTATTGGGGCGGGGGGGCCCGAACACCGGGGAGCTGTTTTTT. Translated, it gives CASSLLGRGGPNTGELFF. Filled out from reference TRBV28 and TRBJ2-2, the complete variable domain reads DVKVTQSSRYLVKRTGEKVFLECVQDMDHENMFWYRQDPGLGLRLIYFSYDVKMKEKGDIPEGYSVSREKKERFSLILESASTNQTSMYLCASSLLGRGGPNTGELFFGEGSRLTVL.